These 8 T cell receptor beta chains share one sample of origin, sequenced in a study of T cell responses to AZD1222 COVID-19 vaccine. The protocol was immunoSEQ multiplex PCR, while the TCRdb copy is restricted to in-frame clones and leaves out a portion. The sample consists of approximately 120,000 clones, approximately 85% of them appearing once. The sequencing used peripheral blood, collected on day 0 of MenACWY control vaccination. All receptors come from an adult in good health.

The rearrangement joins TRBV4-1 to TRBJ1-1; TRBD1 aligns across 10 bases. The CDR3 totals 15 residues. With 4 bases clipped from V and 1 base from J, the junction kept 3 bases outside the gene matches. CDR1 and CDR2 from the germline V gene are MGHRA and YSYEKL. The DNA of the CDR3 is TGCGCCAGCAGCCCCGGACAGGGGGGGAACACTGAAGCTTTCTTT. Translating gives CASSPGQGGNTEAFF.

The chain links TRBV7-6 to TRBJ1-5; D gene ambiguous. V shed 1 base and J shed 8 bases, with 12 bases lying between them. Germline CDR1 reads SGHVS; CDR2 reads FNYEAQ. The CDR3 is 14 amino acids. In nucleotides, the CDR3 is TGTGCCAGCAGCTTAGTCCCCCTTGTCGAGCCCCAGCATTTT. Protein sequence: CASSLVPLVEPQHF.

The V call is TRBV5-1, the J call TRBJ2-1, with 7 bases aligning to TRBD2. Germline values: CDR1 SGHRS, CDR2 YFSETQ. The junction had 5 bases not matched to a gene; V was cut back by 3 bases and J by 5 bases. CDR3 size: 14 residues. As DNA, the CDR3 is TGCGCCAGCAGCTGGGAGGGACGGGACAATGAGCAGTTCTTC. Translated: CASSWEGRDNEQFF.

The chain uses TRBV28 and TRBJ2-3; the D is unclear. The CDR3 covers 12 residues. Germline assignment: CDR1 MDHEN and CDR2 SYDVKM. V was shortened by 1 base and J by 4 bases, with 3 bases between the two germline ends. The CDR3 DNA sequence: TGTGCCAGCAGTTTATCCCCAGATACGCAGTATTTT. Its protein product is CASSLSPDTQYF.

The table lists this clone with a count of one. V gene TRBV5-4 combines with J gene TRBJ1-2; 11 bases match TRBD1. V shed 0 bases, J shed 8 bases, and the junction held 18 bases outside the gene matches. The CDR3 totals 19 residues. Germline assignment: CDR1 SGHNT and CDR2 YYREEE (reference sequence). This chain's CDR3 is CASSLESVYLGQGARGYTF. The DNA of the CDR3 is TGTGCCAGCAGCTTGGAGTCTGTTTACTTAGGACAGGGGGCTCGGGGCTACACCTTC. Using reference TRBV5-4 and TRBJ1-2 for the parts outside the CDR3, the full variable domain is ETGVTQSPTHLIKTRGQQVTLRCSSQSGHNTVSWYQQALGQGPQFIFQYYREEENGRGNFPPRFSGLQFPNYSSELNVNALELDDSALYLCASSLESVYLGQGARGYTFGSGTRLTVV.

The chain joins TRBV10-3 to TRBJ2-5; D tentatively fits TRBD1 or TRBD2 (5 bases each). The CDR3 runs to 15 residues. The germline V and J ends were trimmed by 2 bases and 5 bases, with 15 bases remaining between them. The germline V gene has CDR1 ENHRY and CDR2 SYGVKD. The CDR3 DNA sequence: TGTGCCATCAGTGAGCCAGGGACCGGCGGGGAGACCCAGTACTTC. Its protein is CAISEPGTGGETQYF.

This clone occurred once. V and J are TRBV6-1 and TRBJ1-5; D remains ambiguous. The germline V and J ends were trimmed by 1 base and 6 bases, with 16 bases remaining between them. Germline V gene lookup returns CDR1 MNHNS and CDR2 SASEGT. The CDR3 has 16 residues. The CDR3 bases are TGTGCCAGCAGTGAAGGGTACCCCCCTCGATTTCAGCCCCAGCATTTT. It translates to CASSEGYPPRFQPQHF.

The chain joins TRBV19 to TRBJ1-5, with 7 bases fitting TRBD1. The CDR3 extends over 15 amino acids. V lost 6 bases and J lost 4; bases outside the gene matches: 9. The germline V gene encodes CDR1 LNHDA and CDR2 SQIVND (reference sequence). CDR3 sequence: CASRQQGTRNQPQHF. The CDR3 DNA follows: TGTGCCAGTAGGCAACAGGGGACCAGAAATCAGCCCCAGCATTTT. Supplemented by reference TRBV19 and TRBJ1-5, the full variable domain reads DGGITQSPKYLFRKEGQNVTLSCEQNLNHDAMYWYRQDPGQGLRLIYYSQIVNDFQKGDIAEGYSVSREKKESFPLTVTSAQKNPTAFYLCASRQQGTRNQPQHFGDGTRLSIL.